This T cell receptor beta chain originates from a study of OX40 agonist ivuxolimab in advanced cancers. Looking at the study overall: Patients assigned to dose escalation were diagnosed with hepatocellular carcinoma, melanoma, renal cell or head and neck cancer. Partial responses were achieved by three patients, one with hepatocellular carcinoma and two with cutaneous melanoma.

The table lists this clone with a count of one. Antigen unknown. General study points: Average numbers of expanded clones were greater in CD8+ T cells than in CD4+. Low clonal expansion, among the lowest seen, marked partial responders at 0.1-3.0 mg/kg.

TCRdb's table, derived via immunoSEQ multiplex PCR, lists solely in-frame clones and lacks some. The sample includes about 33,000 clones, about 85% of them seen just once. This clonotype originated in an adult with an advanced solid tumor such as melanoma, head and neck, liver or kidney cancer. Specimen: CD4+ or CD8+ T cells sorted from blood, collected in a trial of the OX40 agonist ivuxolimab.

The CDR3 DNA is TGTGCCAGCAAGCGGGGATACGAGCAGTACTTC. Protein: CASKRGYEQYF. The rearrangement joins TRBV6-5 to TRBJ2-7; 7 bases line up with TRBD2. J gave up 4 bases and V 7 bases, and 1 base lay outside the gene matches. This CDR3 spans 11 amino acids. Germline V gene lookup returns CDR1 MNHEY and CDR2 SVGAGI.